This TCR beta chain was observed in a study of T-cell memory formation after mild COVID-19. Study details: Clustering of TCRs was largely donor specific. Points from the study as a whole: Those CD4+ clones that contracted were mainly in CM and EM (CD8+ ones in EMRA).

This clonotype was counted only a few times. Its antigen is undetermined. Germline lookup yields CDR1 SGHNT and CDR2 YYREEE (reference sequence). Trimming at V came to 2 bases and at J to 11 bases, leaving 9 bases not matched to a gene. The CDR3 has 14 residues. Using constant-segment primers, 5'RACE produced TCR alpha and TCR beta cDNA libraries carrying sample barcodes and UMIs. Each CDR3 protein gets one entry after TCRdb re-called the 5' RACE reads with MiXCR. The table records 300,000 to 350,000 distinct CDR3 sequences, around an eighth of them present only once. This receptor was taken from a man aged 18 to 35 who had mild COVID-19 (a few samples of this study predate the infection). Cell type and time point are not known. The chain uses TRBV5-4 and TRBJ1-1, with 10 positions matching TRBD1. The specimen was PBMCs or a T cell subset sorted from them (not recorded which). CDR3: CASSFRDRGDRAFF. DNA for the CDR3: TGTGCCAGCAGCTTCCGGGACAGGGGTGATCGCGCTTTCTTT.